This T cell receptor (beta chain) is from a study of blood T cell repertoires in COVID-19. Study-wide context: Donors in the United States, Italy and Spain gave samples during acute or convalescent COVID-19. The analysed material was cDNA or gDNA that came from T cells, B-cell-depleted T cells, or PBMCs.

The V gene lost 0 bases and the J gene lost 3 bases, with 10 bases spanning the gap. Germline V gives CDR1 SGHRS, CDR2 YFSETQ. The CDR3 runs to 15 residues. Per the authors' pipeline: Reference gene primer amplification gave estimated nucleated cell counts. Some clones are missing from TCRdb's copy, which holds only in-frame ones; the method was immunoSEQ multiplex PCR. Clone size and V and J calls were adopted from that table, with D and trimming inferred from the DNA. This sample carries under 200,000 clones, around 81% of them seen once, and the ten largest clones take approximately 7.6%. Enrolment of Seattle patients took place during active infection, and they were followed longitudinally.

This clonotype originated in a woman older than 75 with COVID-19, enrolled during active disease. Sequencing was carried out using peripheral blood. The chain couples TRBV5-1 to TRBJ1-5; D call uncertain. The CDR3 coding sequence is TGCGCCAGCAGCTTGGACGGGTATTACAATCAGCCCCAGCATTTT. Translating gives CASSLDGYYNQPQHF.